A selection of T cell receptor beta chains follows, all from one sample in a study of OX40 agonist ivuxolimab in advanced cancers. The table came from immunoSEQ multiplex PCR; TCRdb's copy has only in-frame clones and leaves some out. Found here are 80,000 to 130,000 clones, less than 95% of them singletons; the top ten hold 0.31%. The sample in question was CD4+ or CD8+ T cells sorted from blood, obtained in a trial of the OX40 agonist ivuxolimab. The receptor set was obtained from an adult with an advanced solid tumor such as melanoma, head and neck, liver or kidney cancer. Each CDR3 is given with its conserved first and last residue. D genes are given only for firm matches. Clone size is stated in some rows and not others, as once, few, many or a class when expanded.

d_call	j_call	v_call	clone_size	cdr3_aa	cdr3_nt
TRBD2	TRBJ2-7	TRBV10-2	-	CASSEVASGRYEQYF	TGCGCCAGCAGTGAGGTCGCTAGCGGGAGGTACGAGCAGTACTTC
TRBD1	TRBJ2-5	TRBV5-6	-	CASSSDRGYRETQYF	TGTGCCAGCAGCTCTGACAGGGGCTATCGGGAGACCCAGTACTTC
TRBD2	TRBJ2-5	TRBV11-2	-	CASSVSRGLAGKETQYF	TGTGCCAGCAGCGTTAGTCGGGGACTAGCGGGAAAAGAGACCCAGTACTTC
-	TRBJ2-7	TRBV11-2	-	CASSLGGAAAEQYF	TGTGCCAGCAGCTTAGGGGGGGCGGCCGCCGAGCAGTACTTC
-	TRBJ1-3	TRBV14	-	CASSLGRRGNTIYF	TGTGCCAGCAGCCTGGGACGGCGAGGAAACACCATATATTTT
TRBD1	TRBJ2-1	TRBV2	-	CASRQGSSYNEQFF	TGTGCCAGCAGACAGGGGAGCTCCTACAATGAGCAGTTCTTC
TRBD2	TRBJ2-7	TRBV7-8	-	CASSPSRGAGTYEQYF	TGTGCCAGCAGCCCCAGCCGGGGAGCGGGAACCTACGAGCAGTACTTC
-	TRBJ2-7	TRBV5-5	-	CASSSGTRPDYEQYF	TGTGCCAGCAGCTCCGGGACAAGACCCGACTACGAGCAGTACTTC
-	TRBJ1-1	TRBV18	-	CASSGNTEAFF	TGTGCCAGCTCCGGGAACACTGAAGCTTTCTTT
-	TRBJ2-2	TRBV5-5	once	CASSYEEGSNTGELFF	TGTGCCAGCAGCTATGAGGAGGGTTCGAACACCGGGGAGCTGTTTTTT
TRBD2	TRBJ2-3	TRBV5-1	-	CASSLPEPREGSDTQYF	TGCGCCAGCAGCTTGCCTGAACCACGGGAGGGCTCAGATACGCAGTATTTT
-	TRBJ2-3	TRBV7-7	-	CASSFSTVSTDTQYF	TGTGCCAGCAGCTTTTCGACAGTCAGCACAGATACGCAGTATTTT
-	TRBJ2-1	TRBV28	-	CASSFSGSLAEQFF	TGTGCCAGCAGTTTCTCGGGATCGCTCGCTGAGCAGTTCTTC
TRBD2	TRBJ2-3	TRBV11-2	-	CASSARLAGPTDTQYF	TGTGCCAGCAGCGCGCGACTAGCGGGGCCCACAGATACGCAGTATTTT
TRBD1	TRBJ2-2	TRBV6-5	-	CASSAGDRVTGELFF	TGTGCCAGCAGTGCCGGGGACAGGGTCACCGGGGAGCTGTTTTTT
-	TRBJ2-1	TRBV4-2	-	CASSQVGGDEQFF	TGTGCCAGCAGCCAAGTTGGAGGGGATGAGCAGTTCTTC
TRBD2	TRBJ2-3	TRBV7-2	-	CASSLRGTSGTTDTQYF	TGTGCCAGCAGCTTGAGGGGGACTAGCGGGACGACAGATACGCAGTATTTT
TRBD1	TRBJ1-2	TRBV9	-	CASSVTGTGVGYTF	TGTGCCAGCAGCGTCACCGGGACAGGGGTTGGCTACACCTTC
TRBD1	TRBJ1-2	TRBV28	-	CASRHDRGRSNYGYTF	TGTGCCAGCAGACACGACAGGGGCAGATCTAACTATGGCTACACCTTC
-	TRBJ2-7	TRBV5-5	-	CASSLQTGDYEQYF	TGTGCCAGCAGCTTACAAACAGGTGACTACGAGCAGTACTTC
TRBD2	TRBJ2-3	TRBV2	-	CASKSGQLAGGTDTQYF	TGTGCCAGCAAGTCGGGCCAGCTAGCGGGAGGGACAGATACGCAGTATTTT
-	TRBJ2-2	TRBV19	-	CASFEGGNTGELFF	TGTGCCAGTTTCGAGGGGGGGAACACCGGGGAGCTGTTTTTT
-	TRBJ2-7	TRBV28	-	CASSPHKQDTYEQYF	TGTGCCAGCAGTCCACACAAACAGGATACCTACGAGCAGTACTTC
TRBD1	TRBJ2-2	TRBV2	-	CASSSTGGLTGELFF	TGTGCCAGCAGCTCGACAGGGGGGCTCACCGGGGAGCTGTTTTTT
-	TRBJ2-1	TRBV6-1	-	CASSEGPTGNEQFF	TGTGCCAGCAGTGAAGGGCCTACGGGCAATGAGCAGTTCTTC
TRBD1	TRBJ1-2	TRBV7-2	-	CASTYLGQGLYGYTF	TGTGCCAGCACCTACTTGGGACAGGGCTTATATGGCTACACCTTC
TRBD2	TRBJ2-4	TRBV7-2	-	CASSPQAGGLDIQYF	TGTGCCAGCAGCCCCCAAGCGGGAGGGCTGGACATTCAGTACTTC
TRBD2	TRBJ2-1	TRBV5-4	-	CASSLRLAGATDEQFF	TGTGCCAGCAGCTTGAGGCTAGCGGGAGCCACCGATGAGCAGTTCTTC
-	TRBJ1-3	TRBV5-4	-	CASSLQGSGNTIYF	TGTGCCAGCAGCTTACAGGGCTCTGGAAACACCATATATTTT
TRBD2	TRBJ2-3	TRBV11-2	-	CASSTRLAGAIDTQYF	TGTGCCAGCAGCACCCGACTAGCGGGAGCGATAGATACGCAGTATTTT
-	TRBJ2-3	TRBV11-2	-	CASSFTTDTQYF	TGTGCCAGCAGCTTCACCACAGATACGCAGTATTTT
-	TRBJ1-1	TRBV7-9	few	CASSLVSGSALRAEAFF	TGTGCCAGCAGCTTAGTGTCTGGGTCAGCCCTCAGGGCTGAAGCTTTCTTT
-	TRBJ2-5	TRBV7-9	-	CASSRWLSREQETQYF	TGTGCCAGCAGCCGTTGGTTGTCACGAGAACAAGAGACCCAGTACTTC
-	TRBJ1-5	TRBV6-6	once	CASSYGAVNQPQHF	TGTGCCAGCAGTTATGGGGCAGTGAATCAGCCCCAGCATTTT
TRBD1	TRBJ1-5	TRBV18	-	CASSLRDSSTGQPQHF	TGTGCCAGCTCATTACGGGACAGTTCGACGGGTCAGCCCCAGCATTTT
-	TRBJ1-1	TRBV9	-	CASSVGGATEAFF	TGTGCCAGCAGCGTAGGAGGGGCCACTGAAGCTTTCTTT
-	TRBJ1-3	TRBV6-1	-	CASSEQQTAGNTIYF	TGTGCCAGCAGTGAACAACAGACAGCTGGAAACACCATATATTTT
-	TRBJ2-5	TRBV28	-	CASSSGTLQETQYF	TGTGCCAGCAGTTCCGGGACGCTCCAAGAGACCCAGTACTTC
TRBD2	TRBJ2-7	TRBV19	once	CASSLTSLYSYEQYF	TGTGCCAGTAGTCTGACTAGCTTATACTCCTACGAGCAGTACTTC
-	TRBJ2-7	TRBV5-1	-	CASSLQGGSTYEQYF	TGCGCCAGCAGCTTGCAGGGGGGCAGCACCTACGAGCAGTACTTC
-	TRBJ2-1	TRBV5-1	-	CASSLVSGGYNEQFF	TGCGCCAGCAGCTTGGTTAGCGGAGGCTACAATGAGCAGTTCTTC